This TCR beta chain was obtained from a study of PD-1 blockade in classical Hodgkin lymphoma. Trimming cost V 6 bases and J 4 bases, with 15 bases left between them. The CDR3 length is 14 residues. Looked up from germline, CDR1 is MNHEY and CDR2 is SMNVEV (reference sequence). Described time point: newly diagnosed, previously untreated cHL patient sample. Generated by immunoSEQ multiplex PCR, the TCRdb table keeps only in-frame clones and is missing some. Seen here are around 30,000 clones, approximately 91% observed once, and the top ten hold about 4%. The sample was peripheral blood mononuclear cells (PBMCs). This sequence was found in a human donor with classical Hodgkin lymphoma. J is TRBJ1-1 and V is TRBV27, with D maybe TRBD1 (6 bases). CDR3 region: CASSPRGKVTEAFF. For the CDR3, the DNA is TGTGCCAGCAGCCCTAGGGGGAAGGTCACTGAAGCTTTCTTT.